A single TCR beta chain is shown here with its context. The antigen is undetermined. The data originate from a study of identical twins. Study-level results: A lower insertion count was a feature of abundant cord blood beta clonotypes, with no such feature in memory repertoires. Beta out-of-frame twin sharing showed a weaker excess.

The CDR3 sequence is 15 residues long. The J segment lost 2 bases and the V segment lost 4 bases, leaving 4 bases of the junction unmatched. CDR1 is MNHNY and CDR2 is SVGAGI in the germline V gene (reference sequence). TCRdb reprocessed the 5' RACE reads with MiXCR, giving one entry per CDR3 protein. The table lists approximately 1.8 million distinct CDR3 sequences, around 33% of them singletons. This TCR was sampled from a newborn girl in good health. J is TRBJ1-4 and V is TRBV6-6; TRBD1 matches at 7 bases. Sequenced: cord blood. This chain's CDR3 is CASSSRGMTNEKLFF. Here the CDR3 DNA reads TGTGCCAGCAGTTCCAGGGGGATGACTAATGAAAAACTGTTTTTT.